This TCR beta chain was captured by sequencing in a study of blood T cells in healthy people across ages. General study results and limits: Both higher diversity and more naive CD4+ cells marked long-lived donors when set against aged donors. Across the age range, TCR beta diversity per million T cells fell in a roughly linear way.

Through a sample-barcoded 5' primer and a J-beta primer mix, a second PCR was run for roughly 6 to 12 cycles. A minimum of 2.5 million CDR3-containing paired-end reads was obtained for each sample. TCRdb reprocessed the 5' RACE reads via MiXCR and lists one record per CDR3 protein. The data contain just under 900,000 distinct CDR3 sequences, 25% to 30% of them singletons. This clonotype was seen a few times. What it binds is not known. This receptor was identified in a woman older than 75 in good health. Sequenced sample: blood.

CDR3 sequence (DNA): TGTGCCAGCAGTCAGACTAGCCCTGAGCAGTTCTTC. This codes for CASSQTSPEQFF. This rearrangement joins TRBV2 to TRBJ2-1; 7 bases match TRBD2. The CDR3 spans 12 residues. Looked up from germline, CDR1 is SNHLY and CDR2 is FYNNEI. Trimming took 5 bases from V and 9 from J; bases not matched to a gene: 4.